The 8 T cell receptor beta chains presented below share a single source sample, sequenced in a study of cytotoxic CD8 clonotypes in ibrutinib-treated CLL (TCRdb year 2021). The library was generated by the immunoSEQ multiplex PCR assay. As stored in TCRdb, this immuneACCESS dataset retains in-frame rearrangements with V and J assigned. A fraction of the clones does not appear; measured against another copy, unresolved V genes explain less than half of the discrepancy, and the remainder lacks a known reason. A total of 160,000 or so clones appear in this sample, about 80% of them only once. About 4.6% of the sample comes from the top ten. According to the study, the label for this sample's time point signals: 20 to 30 months on ibrutinib. The starting material was PBMCs, obtained after 24 months of ibrutinib treatment. These TCRs come from a human donor with chronic lymphocytic leukemia.

The rearrangement uses TRBV5-6 and TRBJ1-2, with a weak D call TRBD1 (5 bases). CDR3 length: 16 residues. V gave up 1 base and J gave up 4 bases, with 17 bases separating them. Germline assignment: CDR1 SGHDT and CDR2 YYEEEE. CDR3 coding DNA: TGTGCCAGCAGCTTGTTTGGGGCCCAGGGAACCTATGGCTACACCTTC. Translation: CASSLFGAQGTYGYTF. Looking up the rest from reference TRBV5-6 and TRBJ1-2 gives the full variable domain: DAGVTQSPTHLIKTRGQQVTLRCSPKSGHDTVSWYQQALGQGPQFIFQYYEEEERQRGNFPDRFSGHQFPNYSSELNVNALLLGDSALYLCASSLFGAQGTYGYTFGSGTRLTVV.

V and J are TRBV19 and TRBJ2-3; possibly TRBD2 for D (5 bases). CDR3 length equals 13 residues. V gave up 6 bases and J gave up 6 bases, with 13 bases separating them. The germline CDR1 and CDR2 sequences are LNHDA and SQIVND (reference sequence). DNA of the CDR3: TGTGCCAGTAGGCTGAGTAGCGAGGATACGCAGTATTTT. Its translation: CASRLSSEDTQYF.

CDR3 loop: CASSFSQETYEQYF. Here the CDR3 DNA reads TGTGCCAGCAGCTTCAGCCAGGAAACCTACGAGCAGTACTTC. J is TRBJ2-7 and V is TRBV13, with D unresolved. V was pared by 3 bases and J by 2 bases, with 11 bases between. Germline CDR1 PRHDT, CDR2 FYEKMQ (reference sequence). There are 14 residues in the CDR3.

The chain is built from TRBV5-1 and TRBJ1-2; 7 bases line up with TRBD1. CDR3 length: 14 residues. The ends lost 4 bases at V and 2 bases at J; junction bases unmatched: 5. Germline CDR1 is SGHRS and CDR2 is YFSETQ. Here the CDR3 reads CASSGETGNYGYTF. The CDR3 region has the DNA TGCGCCAGCAGCGGGGAGACAGGGAACTATGGCTACACCTTC.

This chain joins TRBV29-1 and TRBJ2-7; tentatively, D is TRBD1 or TRBD2 (5 bases each). Trimming took 1 base from V and 6 from J, leaving 16 bases between them. The CDR3 has 14 residues. Per the germline V gene, CDR1 is SQVTM and CDR2 is ANQGSEA. The CDR3 DNA sequence: TGCAGCGTTGAAGGGTGGGGGACCGGGTCCGAGCAGTACTTC. This translates into CSVEGWGTGSEQYF.

The V gene is TRBV25-1, the J gene TRBJ1-2, with 8 bases fitting TRBD1. Germline V gene data show CDR1 as MGHDK and CDR2 as SYGVNS. This CDR3 contains 14 residues. V lost 2 bases to trimming and J lost 4 bases; unmatched junction nucleotides: 3. CDR3 residues: CASSERGTGYGYTF. The CDR3 DNA follows: TGTGCCAGCAGTGAACGCGGGACAGGCTATGGCTACACCTTC.

The J gene is TRBJ1-3, the V gene TRBV18; D remains unclear. The CDR3 is 13 amino acids. The ends were cut back, 3 bases at V and 4 bases at J, with 7 bases in the middle. Germline V lookup: CDR1 KGHSH, CDR2 LQKENI. This CDR3 is CASSPPLGNTIYF. DNA of the CDR3: TGTGCCAGCTCACCGCCCCTGGGAAACACCATATATTTT. The complete variable domain, with remaining parts taken from reference TRBV18 and TRBJ1-3, reads NAGVMQNPRHLVRRRGQEARLRCSPMKGHSHVYWYRQLPEEGLKFMVYLQKENIIDESGMPKERFSAEFPKEGPSILRIQQVVRGDSAAYFCASSPPLGNTIYFGEGSWLTVV.

J is TRBJ1-1 and V is TRBV15; 8 positions match TRBD1. CDR1 and CDR2 from the germline V gene are LNHNV and YYDKDF (reference sequence). After removal of 3 bases from V and 2 bases from J, the junction contained 8 bases not matched to a gene. This CDR3 region has 16 residues. In DNA, the CDR3 is TGTGCCACCAGCAGGTACGACAGGGGCTCAAACACTGAAGCTTTCTTT. Translation: CATSRYDRGSNTEAFF.